The 17 T cell receptor beta chains given below trace back to one sample, sequenced in a study of response to subunit inactivated influenza vaccine. TCRdb independently ran MiXCR on the RT-PCR reads; one entry per CDR3 protein. The sample shows 500,000 to 600,000 distinct CDR3 sequences, about an eighth of them seen only once. The material sequenced was PBMCs from blood, taken 45 days after vaccination. These receptors all come from a man aged 50 or older who received an inactivated influenza vaccine.

V gene TRBV4-1 combines with J gene TRBJ2-1; 7 bases match TRBD1. The CDR3 runs to 14 residues. V was clipped by 7 bases and J by 7 bases; unmatched bases: 10. Germline assignment: CDR1 MGHRA and CDR2 YSYEKL. For the CDR3, the DNA is TGCGCCAGCACCCGACAGGGCCCTCGGAATGAGCAGTTCTTC. It specifies CASTRQGPRNEQFF.

This sequence joins TRBV9 and TRBJ1-3, with 7 bases that match TRBD1. CDR1 and CDR2 (germline): SGDLS, YYNGEE. CDR3 length equals 19 residues. J gave up 0 bases and V 1 base, and 13 bases lay outside the gene matches. This CDR3 reads CASSVYWGEGGRSGNTIYF. The CDR3 DNA reads as TGTGCCAGCAGCGTATACTGGGGTGAAGGGGGCCGCTCTGGAAACACCATATATTTT.

Details on this clonotype: A junction boundary mismatches the germline segment, possibly from a read error. The chain uses TRBV29-1 and TRBJ2-7; D call uncertain. Germline CDR1 SQVTM, CDR2 ANQGSEA. This CDR3 contains 13 residues. The CDR3 sequence is CSVEVPGLDEQYF. The CDR3 DNA is TGCAGCGTCGAAGTCCCGGGTTTGGACGAGCAGTACTTC.

In regard to this clonotype: The DNA is omitted, as the CDR3 cannot be located on it reliably, and the CDR3 follows TCRdb's listing. The chain employs TRBV2 and TRBJ2-1; TRBD1 is the table's D call and was not checked against the DNA. Germline-derived CDR1 and CDR2 are SNHLY and FYNNEI. 16 amino acids form the CDR3, both terminal residues included. The CDR3 here is CASSSSGAEAYNEQFF.

This clonotype came up a few times. The rearrangement links TRBV10-3 to TRBJ2-7; D call uncertain. This CDR3 is 12 amino acids long. Germline V gene data show CDR1 as ENHRY and CDR2 as SYGVKD. Between the trimmed V and J ends, which lost 10 bases and 4 bases, there was a span of 14 bases. CDR3 region: CATGPYLYEQYF. The CDR3 DNA reads TGTGCCACCGGACCGTACCTTTACGAGCAGTACTTC.

This rearrangement joins TRBV7-2 to TRBJ2-1; weak D call: TRBD2 (5 bases). CDR3 size: 15 residues. Germline assignment: CDR1 SGHTA and CDR2 FQGNSA. Trimming shortened V by 6 bases and J by 8 bases, and 20 bases separated the two germline ends. CDR3 DNA: TGTGCCAGCAGAATTAACGTAGGGCAGAGGGATGAGCAGTTCTTC. Translated, it gives CASRINVGQRDEQFF.

The sample holds a few counts of this clonotype. The V call is TRBV2, the J call TRBJ2-7, with D possibly being TRBD1 (6 bases). The CDR3 contains 13 residues. Looked up from germline, CDR1 is SNHLY and CDR2 is FYNNEI. V gave up 10 bases and J gave up 0 bases, with 13 bases separating them. The CDR3 nucleotides read TGTGCCACCTCAATCAGGGGCTCCTACGAGCAGTACTTC. Encoded protein: CATSIRGSYEQYF.

The rearrangement uses TRBV3-1 and TRBJ2-7; D might be TRBD1 or TRBD2, each matching 5 bases. CDR3 length: 15 amino acids. Trimming took 1 base from V and 2 from J, leaving 12 bases between them. Germline-derived CDR1 and CDR2 are LGHDT and YNNKEL (reference sequence). CDR3 in amino acids: CASSQGGTRAYEQYF. Here the CDR3 DNA reads TGTGCCAGCAGCCAAGGTGGGACGAGGGCCTACGAGCAGTACTTC.

This clonotype was seen more than once but under ten times. The CDR3 bases are TGTGCCAGCAGTCACGACAGGGCGGACACTGAAGCTTTCTTT. Translated: CASSHDRADTEAFF. This chain connects TRBV6-5 to TRBJ1-1; 7 bases line up with TRBD1. V was clipped by 5 bases and J by 3 bases; unmatched bases: 6. CDR1 and CDR2 from the germline V gene are MNHEY and SVGAGI. The CDR3 is 14 amino acids.

This clonotype occurred many times. V gene TRBV12-3 or TRBV12-4 combines with J gene TRBJ1-6; maybe TRBD1 (5 bases). This CDR3 is built from 15 residues. The V and J ends lost 5 bases and 7 bases respectively, with 15 bases between them. CDR3 loop: CASSLLGPSNSPLHF. CDR3 nucleotide sequence: TGTGCCAGCAGTCTACTGGGACCGAGCAATTCACCCCTCCACTTT.

In this sample, this clonotype turned up many times. The J gene is TRBJ1-1, the V gene TRBV7-6; D remains unclear. Trimming left V 8 bases short and J 4 bases short, with 11 bases between. Looked up from germline, CDR1 is SGHVS and CDR2 is FNYEAQ. The CDR3 has 12 residues. The CDR3 DNA sequence: TGTGCCAGCGGACGCCTGGGCACTGAAGCTTTCTTT. It yields the protein CASGRLGTEAFF.

CDR3 nucleotide sequence: TGTGCCAGCAGTGAAAATCTAGCGGGAGCTGAGCAGTTCTTC. Translated, it gives CASSENLAGAEQFF. This rearrangement joins TRBV2 to TRBJ2-1; 10 nucleotides line up with TRBD2. Trimming at V came to 2 bases and at J to 9 bases, leaving 4 bases not matched to a gene. The CDR3 spans 14 residues. CDR1 and CDR2 from the germline V gene are SNHLY and FYNNEI.

At least ten counts were recorded for this clonotype. V gene TRBV6-2 or TRBV6-3 combines with J gene TRBJ1-5; D is uncertain. Deletions cut 2 bases from V and 2 bases from J, with 10 bases between. Germline values: CDR1 MNHEY, CDR2 SVGEGT. The CDR3 runs 15 residues. CDR3 DNA: TGTGCCAGCAGTTACACGGGAGGAGGCAATCAGCCCCAGCATTTT. Its protein product is CASSYTGGGNQPQHF.

This clonotype was recorded a few times. The chain couples TRBV18 to TRBJ2-1; D unresolved. The CDR3 is 16 residues long. CDR1 and CDR2 from the germline V gene are KGHSH and LQKENI. V gave up 0 bases and J gave up 3 bases, with 12 bases separating them. CDR3 region: CASSPPRRNGYNEQFF. CDR3 coding DNA: TGTGCCAGCTCACCACCTAGACGGAACGGCTACAATGAGCAGTTCTTC.

CDR3 in amino acids: CSVGQSNTGELFF. CDR3 in DNA: TGCAGCGTGGGACAGTCGAACACCGGGGAGCTGTTTTTT. This chain links TRBV29-1 with TRBJ2-2; 7 bases are shared with TRBD1. Unmatched junction bases numbered 1, after V lost 6 bases and J lost 0 bases. The CDR3 extends over 13 amino acids. Looked up from germline, CDR1 is SQVTM and CDR2 is ANQGSEA.

A few counts support this clonotype. This chain joins TRBV7-9 and TRBJ2-3; D gene ambiguous. Trimming left V 0 bases short and J 4 bases short, with 8 bases between. The CDR3 is made up of 14 amino acids. In germline, CDR1 is SEHNR, CDR2 FQNEAQ (reference sequence). The CDR3 is CASSLAPKPDTQYF. The DNA of the CDR3 is TGTGCCAGCAGCTTAGCGCCGAAACCAGATACGCAGTATTTT.

The V call is TRBV6-1, the J call TRBJ2-1; D call uncertain. Germline-derived CDR1 and CDR2 are MNHNS and SASEGT. V shed 7 bases and J shed 5 bases, with 12 bases lying between them. This CDR3 comprises 13 residues. The CDR3 DNA follows: TGTGCCAGCACGTACCTAAACCACAATGAGCAGTTCTTC. As protein: CASTYLNHNEQFF.